This T cell receptor (beta chain) is from a study of identical twins listed by TCRdb under 2016. For the study in its entirety: TCR alpha and beta repertoires from monozygotic twins, unrelated adults of various ages and cord blood were deep-sequenced to test whether fetal clonotypes persist. To rule out contamination, replicate twin experiments were performed at different times with different library preparation protocols. Results and caveats for the whole study, not just this receptor: In monozygotic twins, out-of-frame TCR alpha sharing was systematically underestimated by recombination models, although the models agreed with sharing between unrelated individuals. Fewer insertions were carried by abundant cord blood beta clonotypes, a similar but weaker trend appeared in young adult naive repertoires, and no such trend appeared in memory repertoires. Excess twin sharing in beta out-of-frame sequences was weaker because fewer shared sequences lowered the signal-to-noise ratio. Invariant T cells such as MAIT and iNKT could partly confound zero-insertion analyses, though diverse VJ usage argued against this for most clonotypes. Compared with coincidental sharing between unrelated individuals, an excess of low generation-probability sequences was observed among out-of-frame TCR alpha sequences shared between twins. Because the same donors could not be followed over many years, the conclusions relied on cross-sectional statistical analysis.

Trimming removed 4 bases from V and 1 base from J; the gene matches leave 8 bases unexplained. Taken from the germline V gene, the CDR1 and CDR2 loops are SGHRS and YFSETQ. The CDR3 holds 16 amino acids from the cysteine to the phenylalanine. CDR3 DNA only is kept here, 48 bases in frame from base 1. Every donor was a healthy Caucasian. Three pairs of female monozygotic twins, all aged 18 to 29 years, were included in the twin cohort. The RNA used for TCR libraries was isolated from peripheral blood mononuclear cells. This clonotype appeared a few times. There is no known antigen for this receptor. No base quality values were provided; no much bigger clone lies one nucleotide off. The library was produced with 5' RACE. Instrument on record: Illumina HiSeq 2000. Template switching introduced a universal primer binding site; the final cDNA contained a unique molecular identifier, enabling accurate counting of TCR cDNA molecules. Specific primers in the conserved constant-segment region were used to synthesize first-strand cDNA for the TCR alpha and beta chains. To control for contamination, each cDNA library was double barcoded with a SMART-Mk sample barcode plus Illumina barcodes. TruSeq adapter sequences and Illumina sample barcodes were added in two successive PCR steps. The TCR alpha and beta cDNA libraries were sequenced on the Illumina HiSeq platform using custom primers. Per the source publication's procedure: Raw reads were processed with MiGEC to extract unique molecular identifiers, and MiXCR was used to determine CDR3 positions. For each individual, recombination models were inferred using an EM algorithm with the repgenHMM and IGoR tools. Shared clonotype analysis was performed with the tcR package in R, normalizing sharing by the product of cloneset sizes. To study raw recombination free of thymic and clonal selection effects, out-of-frame nonproductive sequences were analyzed. TCRdb redid the processing of the public reads, applying fastp at Q25 and MiXCR, and retained in-frame beta chains. Entries are consolidated by CDR3 protein sequence, retaining the most common genes and DNA. TCRdb's processing, not the study's, gives the V and J calls here. For this sample there are hundreds of thousands of distinct CDR3 sequences; approximately 22% appear just once. Roughly 4.3% of the sample is taken by the ten largest.

This same sample was also part of a study on T cells expressing NK-cell markers. Drawing on the second study: Eight or nine donors provided sorted CD3+CD56+NKG2C+, CD3+CD56+NKG2C- and CD3+CD56-NKG2C+ T-cell subsets, whose TCR beta-chain repertoires were profiled. Among the eight sequenced donors, only one was HCMV-seronegative, while the other seven were HCMV-seropositive. In several experiments an anti-gammadeltaTCR antibody was added to restrict sorting to alphabetaTCR-expressing T cells. In about six donors, the dominant CD3+CD56+NKG2C+ clonotypes were found to rank among the top 10 CD8+ clonotypes and to make up roughly 1.0-8% of CD8+ T cells. Those dominant clonotypes were again the most abundant among CD3+CD56-NKG2C+ cells in several donors, at roughly 25-60.1%. Whether the expanded NKG2C-expressing T cell clones were specific for HCMV antigens was left unclear. The eight sequenced donors were randomly selected healthy volunteers, three men and five women. HCMV-specific IgG was detected in serum with a commercial ELISA kit to determine HCMV serostatus. Bulk peripheral blood T-cell repertoires were additionally sequenced from unsorted PBMC for 5 or 6 donors. MIGEC was used to demultiplex reads and group the reads by UMI, and MiTCR was used to assemble and quantify clonotypes. Only TCR cDNA sequences supported by at least two reads were kept to exclude erroneous sequences. The tcR package was used for downstream repertoire analysis, with clonotypes matched between fractions based on CDR3 nucleotide sequence plus V segment. VDJmatch was used to annotate antigen specificity against VDJdb, with one amino acid substitution in CDR3 permitted.

The rearranged segments are TRBV5-1 and TRBJ1-5, with 7 junctional bases fitting TRBD1. Material for sequencing was PBMCs. The receptor was derived from a woman in her late teens or twenties in good health. Read as DNA, the sequence is TGCGCCAGCAGCCCCGGGACAGTTTTCAGCAATCAGCCCCAGCATTTT. It translates as CASSPGTVFSNQPQHF.